These 4 T cell receptor beta chains originate from one sample sequenced in a study of blood T cell repertoires in COVID-19. Repertoires were generated with immunoSEQ multiplex PCR, while TCRdb's copy carries only in-frame clones and drops some. The sample includes 380,000 or so clones, about 80% of them seen just once. The sequencing input was peripheral blood. The source of these receptors is a human donor with acute or convalescent COVID-19. The donor label of this sample is uncertain.

This clone occurred once. The chain combines TRBV6-5 with TRBJ1-6; D unclear. The germline V gene has CDR1 MNHEY and CDR2 SVGAGI. The CDR3 length is 13 residues. V was cut by 6 bases and J by 0 bases, with 3 bases left in between. The CDR3 here is CASRASYNSPLHF. The CDR3 DNA reads as TGTGCCAGCAGAGCCTCCTATAATTCACCCCTCCACTTT.

J is TRBJ1-5 and V is TRBV6-1, with D unclear. Per germline, CDR1 MNHNS and CDR2 SASEGT. CDR3 length: 17 amino acids. Trimming stripped 1 base from V and 11 bases from J, with 24 bases between. The CDR3 protein is CASSEGATSPSLMAQHF. CDR3 bases: TGTGCCAGCAGTGAAGGGGCGACGTCTCCATCCCTCATGGCCCAGCATTTT.

The CDR3 DNA is TGCGCCAGCAACCCCAGCGGGGTTTCAGATACGCAGTATTTT. Translating it yields CASNPSGVSDTQYF. This rearrangement joins TRBV5-1 to TRBJ2-3; 7 bases align to TRBD2. Germline CDR1 reads SGHRS; CDR2 reads YFSETQ. Losses at the gene ends were 6 bases for V and 4 bases for J; bases not matched to a gene: 8. The CDR3 spans 14 residues.

CDR3 in DNA: TGTGCCAGCAGCGTAGAGCAGGGTCGTAATTCACCCCTCCACTTT. This encodes CASSVEQGRNSPLHF. The chain is built from TRBV9 and TRBJ1-6; TRBD1 is a possible D gene (5 bases). Germline V gives CDR1 SGDLS, CDR2 YYNGEE. V was pared by 0 bases and J by 6 bases, with 10 bases between. The CDR3 runs to 15 residues. Drawing the rest from reference TRBV9 and TRBJ1-6, the complete variable domain is DSGVTQTPKHLITATGQRVTLRCSPRSGDLSVYWYQQSLDQGLQFLIQYYNGEERAKGNILERFSAQQFPDLHSELNLSSLELGDSALYFCASSVEQGRNSPLHFGNGTRLTVT.